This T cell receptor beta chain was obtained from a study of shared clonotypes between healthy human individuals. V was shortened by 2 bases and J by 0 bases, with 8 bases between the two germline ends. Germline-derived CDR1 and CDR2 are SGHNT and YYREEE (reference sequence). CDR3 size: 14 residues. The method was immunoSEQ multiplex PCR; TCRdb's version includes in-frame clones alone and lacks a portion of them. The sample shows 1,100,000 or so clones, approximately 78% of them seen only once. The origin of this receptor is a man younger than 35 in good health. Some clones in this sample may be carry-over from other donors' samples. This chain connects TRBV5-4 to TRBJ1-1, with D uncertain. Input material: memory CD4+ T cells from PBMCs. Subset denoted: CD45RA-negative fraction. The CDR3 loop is CASSFRDMNTEAFF. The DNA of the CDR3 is TGTGCCAGCAGCTTCAGAGACATGAACACTGAAGCTTTCTTT.